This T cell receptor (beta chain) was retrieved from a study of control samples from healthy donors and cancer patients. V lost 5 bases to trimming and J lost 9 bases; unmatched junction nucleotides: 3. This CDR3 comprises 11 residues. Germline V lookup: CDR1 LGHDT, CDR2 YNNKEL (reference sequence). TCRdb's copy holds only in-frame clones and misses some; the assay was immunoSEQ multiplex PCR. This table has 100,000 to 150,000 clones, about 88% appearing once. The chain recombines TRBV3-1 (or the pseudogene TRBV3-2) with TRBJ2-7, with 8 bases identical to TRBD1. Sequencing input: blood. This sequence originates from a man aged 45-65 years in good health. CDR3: CASSKGQGQYF. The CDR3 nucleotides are TGTGCCAGCAGCAAAGGACAGGGGCAGTACTTC.